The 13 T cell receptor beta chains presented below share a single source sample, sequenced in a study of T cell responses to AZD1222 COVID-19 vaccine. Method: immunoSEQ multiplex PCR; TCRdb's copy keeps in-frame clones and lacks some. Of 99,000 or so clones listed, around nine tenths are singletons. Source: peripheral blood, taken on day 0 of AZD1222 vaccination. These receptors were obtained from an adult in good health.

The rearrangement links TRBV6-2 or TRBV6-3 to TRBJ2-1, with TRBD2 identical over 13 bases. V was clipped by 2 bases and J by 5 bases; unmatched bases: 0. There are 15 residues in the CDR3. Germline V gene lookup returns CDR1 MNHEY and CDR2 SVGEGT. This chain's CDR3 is CASSYGLAGDNEQFF. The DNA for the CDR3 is TGTGCCAGCAGTTACGGACTAGCGGGAGACAATGAGCAGTTCTTC.

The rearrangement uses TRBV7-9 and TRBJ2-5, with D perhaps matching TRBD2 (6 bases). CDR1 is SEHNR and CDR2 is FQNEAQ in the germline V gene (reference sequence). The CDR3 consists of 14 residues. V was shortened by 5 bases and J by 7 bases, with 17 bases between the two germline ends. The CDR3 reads CASSKIGEGGTQYF. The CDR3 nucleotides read TGTGCCAGCAGCAAGATAGGCGAGGGAGGGACCCAGTACTTC.

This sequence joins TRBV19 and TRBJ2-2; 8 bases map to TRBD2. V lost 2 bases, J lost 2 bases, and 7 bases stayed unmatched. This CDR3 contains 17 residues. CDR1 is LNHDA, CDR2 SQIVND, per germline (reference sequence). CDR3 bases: TGTGCCAGTAGTATACTCCGCGGGAGGACCAACACCGGGGAGCTGTTTTTT. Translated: CASSILRGRTNTGELFF.

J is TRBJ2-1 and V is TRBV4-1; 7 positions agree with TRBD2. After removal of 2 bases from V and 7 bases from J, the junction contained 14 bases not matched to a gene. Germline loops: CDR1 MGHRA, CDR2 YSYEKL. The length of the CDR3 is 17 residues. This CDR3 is CASSQTRAGGRINEQFF. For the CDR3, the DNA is TGCGCCAGCAGCCAAACCCGCGCGGGCGGGAGAATTAATGAGCAGTTCTTC.

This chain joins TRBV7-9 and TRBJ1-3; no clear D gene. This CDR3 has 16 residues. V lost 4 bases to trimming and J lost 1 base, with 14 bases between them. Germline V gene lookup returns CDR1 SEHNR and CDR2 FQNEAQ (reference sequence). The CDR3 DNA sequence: TGTGCCAGCAGCTCAATAGGGCGTCTTTCTGGAAACACCATATATTTT. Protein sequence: CASSSIGRLSGNTIYF.

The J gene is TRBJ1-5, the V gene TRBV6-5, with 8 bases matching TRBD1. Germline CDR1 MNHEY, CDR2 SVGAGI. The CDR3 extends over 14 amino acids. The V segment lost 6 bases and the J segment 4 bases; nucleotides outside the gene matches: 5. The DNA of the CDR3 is TGTGCCAGCAGACGGACAGGGAGGAATCAGCCCCAGCATTTT. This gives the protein CASRRTGRNQPQHF.

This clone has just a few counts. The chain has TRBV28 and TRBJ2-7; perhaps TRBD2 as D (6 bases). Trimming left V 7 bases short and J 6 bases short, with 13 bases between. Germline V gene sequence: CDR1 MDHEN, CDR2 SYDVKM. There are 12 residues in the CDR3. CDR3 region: CASNRWGGEQYF. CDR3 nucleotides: TGTGCCAGCAATCGGTGGGGAGGCGAGCAGTACTTC.

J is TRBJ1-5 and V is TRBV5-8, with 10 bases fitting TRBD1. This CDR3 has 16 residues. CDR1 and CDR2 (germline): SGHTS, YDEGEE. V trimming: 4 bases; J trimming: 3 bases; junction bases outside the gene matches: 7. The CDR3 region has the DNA TGTGCCAGCAGCACAGGGACAGGGGCTCCCAATCAGCCCCAGCATTTT. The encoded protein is CASSTGTGAPNQPQHF.

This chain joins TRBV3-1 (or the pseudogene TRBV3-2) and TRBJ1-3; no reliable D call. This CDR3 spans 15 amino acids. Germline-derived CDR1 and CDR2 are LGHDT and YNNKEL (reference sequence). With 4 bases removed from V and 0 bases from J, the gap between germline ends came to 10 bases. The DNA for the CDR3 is TGTGCCAGCAGCCCCGACCGAACCTCTGGAAACACCATATATTTT. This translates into CASSPDRTSGNTIYF.

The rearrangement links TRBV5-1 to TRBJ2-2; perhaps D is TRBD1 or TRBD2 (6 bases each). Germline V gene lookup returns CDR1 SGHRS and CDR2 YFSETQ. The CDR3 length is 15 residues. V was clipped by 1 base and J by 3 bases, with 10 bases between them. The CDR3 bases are TGCGCCAGCAGCTTGTTGGGGGGCGACACCGGGGAGCTGTTTTTT. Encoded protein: CASSLLGGDTGELFF.

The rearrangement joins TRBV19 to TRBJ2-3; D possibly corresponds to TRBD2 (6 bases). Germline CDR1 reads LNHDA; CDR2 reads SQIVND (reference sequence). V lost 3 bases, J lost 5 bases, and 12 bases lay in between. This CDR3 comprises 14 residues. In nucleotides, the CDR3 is TGTGCCAGTAGTATTGGGGGGTTTGGAGATACGCAGTATTTT. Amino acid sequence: CASSIGGFGDTQYF.

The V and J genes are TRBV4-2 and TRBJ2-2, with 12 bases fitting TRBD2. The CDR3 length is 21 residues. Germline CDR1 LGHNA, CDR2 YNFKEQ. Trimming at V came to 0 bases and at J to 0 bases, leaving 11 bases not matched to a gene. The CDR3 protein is CASSQDESASGRGSNTGELFF. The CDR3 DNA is TGTGCCAGCAGCCAAGATGAATCGGCTAGCGGGAGGGGGTCGAACACCGGGGAGCTGTTTTTT.

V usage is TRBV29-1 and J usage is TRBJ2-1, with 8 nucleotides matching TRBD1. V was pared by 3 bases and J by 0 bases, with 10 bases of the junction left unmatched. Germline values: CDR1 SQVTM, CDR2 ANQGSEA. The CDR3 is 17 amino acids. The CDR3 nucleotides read TGCAGCGTTGACCGACCTACAGGGGGGAGCTCCTACAATGAGCAGTTCTTC. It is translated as CSVDRPTGGSSYNEQFF.